This is a list of T cell receptor beta chains from one sample in a study of T cell responses to AZD1222 COVID-19 vaccine. Only in-frame clones appear in the TCRdb table, and some are missing; sequencing was by immunoSEQ multiplex PCR. The sample carries roughly 120,000 clones, about 91% recorded once. Material: peripheral blood, obtained on day 0 of AZD1222 vaccination. These receptor sequences come from an adult in good health. The CDR3 runs from the conserved cysteine through the conserved F or W. D genes are given only for firm matches. Size values are once, few and many counts, or a class for expanded clones, and some rows have none.

V gene	D gene	clone size	J gene	CDR3 DNA	CDR3 protein
TRBV3-1/TRBV3-2	TRBD2	.	TRBJ2-5	TGTGCCAGCAGCCAAGATGGGAGGGAGGGCCAAGAGACCCAGTACTTC	CASSQDGREGQETQYF
TRBV7-9	.	.	TRBJ2-7	TGTGCCAGCAGCTTAGACGGCCTTAGGAGCGAGCAGTACTTC	CASSLDGLRSEQYF
TRBV14	.	once	TRBJ2-6	TGTGCCAGCAGCCAAGAGGGGGCGGACAGCCCCTCTGGGGCCAACGTCCTGACTTTC	CASSQEGADSPSGANVLTF
TRBV12-3/TRBV12-4	.	.	TRBJ1-1	TGTGCCAGCAGCACCGGGACGGTCACTGAAGCTTTCTTT	CASSTGTVTEAFF
TRBV27	.	.	TRBJ2-7	TGTGCCAGCAGTTTAGGGTCCTACCCGGGCTACGAGCAGTACTTC	CASSLGSYPGYEQYF
TRBV6-1	.	.	TRBJ2-7	TGTGCCAGCAGTGAAGCTGCAAGGGGATACGAGCAGTACTTC	CASSEAARGYEQYF
TRBV10-3	.	.	TRBJ2-7	TGTGCCATCAGTGAGTCAGGGGACGCCTACTTC	CAISESGDAYF
TRBV7-9	.	.	TRBJ2-3	TGTGCCAGCAGCCCCCCCCAGACAGCTACAGATACGCAGTATTTT	CASSPPQTATDTQYF
TRBV19	TRBD1	.	TRBJ2-6	TGTGCCAGTAGTATTGGACAGGGTGCAGGGGCCCCCGGGGCCAACGTCCTGACTTTC	CASSIGQGAGAPGANVLTF
TRBV6-2/TRBV6-3	TRBD2	.	TRBJ2-7	TGTGCCAGCAGTTACTTCAGCGGGAGCTCCTACGAGCAGTACTTC	CASSYFSGSSYEQYF
TRBV5-6	.	.	TRBJ1-1	TGTGCCAGCAGCCCCCAGGGTTATGGTCGAACTGAAGCTTTCTTT	CASSPQGYGRTEAFF
TRBV10-3	TRBD2	.	TRBJ2-7	TGTGCCATCAGAGGGACTAGCGGGAGGGGAGGCCCCGAGCAGTACTTC	CAIRGTSGRGGPEQYF
TRBV5-4	TRBD1	.	TRBJ1-2	TGTGCCAGCAGCTTTATAACAGGGGAAGACGGCTACACCTTC	CASSFITGEDGYTF
TRBV7-2	.	.	TRBJ2-7	TGTGCCAGCAGCTGGGGTATTACCTCCTACGAGCAGTACTTC	CASSWGITSYEQYF
TRBV4-3	.	.	TRBJ2-3	TGCGCCAGCAGCCAGGTTAGGTTGGATACGCAGTATTTT	CASSQVRLDTQYF
TRBV19	.	.	TRBJ1-3	TGTGCCAGTAGTATACCATCGGGGGGTTCTGGAAACACCATATATTTT	CASSIPSGGSGNTIYF